This record covers a single T cell receptor (beta chain). This specimen belongs to a study of T cell responses to AZD1222 COVID-19 vaccine. Germline V gives CDR1 SEHNR, CDR2 FQNEAQ (reference sequence). Trimming took off 6 bases at V and 3 bases at J, with 23 bases between the two ends. This CDR3 region has 17 residues. TCRdb keeps only in-frame clones here, not all; method: immunoSEQ multiplex PCR. The profile shows some 150,000 clones, approximately 91% of them singletons. This chain joins TRBV7-9 and TRBJ1-1; D not resolved. The receptor was derived from an adult who received the AZD1222 COVID-19 vaccine. The source material was peripheral blood, sampled 28 days after the second AZD1222 dose. CDR3 nucleotides: TGTGCCAGCAGACCCTCGGGAACTGGGCCCCAGGACACTGAAGCTTTCTTT. Translated, it gives CASRPSGTGPQDTEAFF.